The text below deals with one TCR beta chain. The source of the sample is a study of blood T cell repertoires in COVID-19. The wider study: Donors in the United States, Italy and Spain gave samples during acute or convalescent COVID-19.

Some clones are missing from TCRdb's copy, which holds only in-frame ones; the method was immunoSEQ multiplex PCR. The table shows some 230,000 clones, with around 83% occurring only once. The CDR3 extends over 17 amino acids. In germline, CDR1 is MNHEY, CDR2 SVGEGT. The J segment lost 1 base and the V segment lost 0 bases, leaving 5 bases of the junction unmatched. This clonotype originated in a woman of 80 years or more with COVID-19, enrolled during active disease. Material for sequencing was peripheral blood. V and J are TRBV6-2 or TRBV6-3 and TRBJ1-5, with 8 bases fitting TRBD1. CDR3 in amino acids: CASSYSSDRGSNQPQHF. The CDR3 bases are TGTGCCAGCAGTTACTCGAGTGACAGGGGAAGCAATCAGCCCCAGCATTTT.